The 17 T cell receptor beta chains in this list originate from one sample, sequenced in a study of vaccination effects on CD4 cells after COVID-19. Sequencing was performed with immunoSEQ multiplex PCR; in TCRdb, only in-frame clones are kept and a portion is missing. The sample comprises tens of thousands of clones, about four fifths of which are singletons, and 3.5% to 5% rests with the top ten. No antigen has been identified for these receptors. Upon completion of about 10 days in culture, CD4+ T cells were isolated. Participants were given two doses of BNT162b2 or mRNA-1273 vaccine. This specimen consisted of CD4+ T cells from PBMCs cultured without peptide, obtained after COVID-19 vaccination. Receptors originate from a human donor who received a COVID-19 vaccine.

The J gene is TRBJ2-1, the V gene TRBV5-5; maybe TRBD2 (6 bases). Trimming removed 4 bases at V and 9 bases at J, with 20 bases between. CDR1 and CDR2 (germline): SGHKS, YYEKEE (reference sequence). This CDR3 region has 15 residues. The CDR3 nucleotides read TGTGCCAGCAGCCGGCACGTCCAACTAGCCGGTGAGCAGTTCTTC. As protein: CASSRHVQLAGEQFF.

This clone was observed a handful of times. V gene TRBV7-9 combines with J gene TRBJ2-3; the match to TRBD2 covers 8 bases. CDR3 length: 15 amino acids. The V gene end was trimmed by 8 bases and the J gene end by 2 bases; junction bases not matched to a gene: 9. CDR1 and CDR2 from the germline V gene are SEHNR and FQNEAQ (reference sequence). In DNA, the CDR3 is TGTGCCAGCCGACGAAGCGGGAGTATCACAGATACGCAGTATTTT. It translates to CASRRSGSITDTQYF.

The rearrangement links TRBV6-5 to TRBJ1-2; 7 nucleotides match TRBD1. Germline trimming cut 0 bases from V and 6 bases from J; bases unmatched to any gene: 10. Germline V gene data show CDR1 as MNHEY and CDR2 as SVGAGI. The CDR3 has 16 amino acids. Here the CDR3 reads CASSYSTGRGVDGYTF. As DNA, the CDR3 is TGTGCCAGCAGTTACTCGACAGGGAGGGGTGTGGATGGCTACACCTTC.

The chain employs TRBV11-3 and TRBJ2-1; D ambiguous. The CDR3 has 14 amino acids. Germline V lookup: CDR1 SGHNT, CDR2 YENEEA. V was shortened by 1 base and J by 5 bases, with 9 bases between the two germline ends. The CDR3 loop reads CASSLGRANNEQFF. CDR3 coding DNA: TGTGCCAGCAGCTTAGGTAGGGCCAACAATGAGCAGTTCTTC.

This clone was observed a handful of times. V is TRBV29-1 and J is TRBJ2-3, with D perhaps assigned TRBD1 or TRBD2 (6 bases each). Per germline, CDR1 SQVTM and CDR2 ANQGSEA. Trimming shortened V by 6 bases and J by 8 bases, and 15 bases separated the two germline ends. The CDR3 is made up of 12 amino acids. CDR3 DNA sequence: TGCAGCGTAGGGGGGCAGGGCATTACGCAGTATTTT. It translates to CSVGGQGITQYF.

This chain uses TRBV6-2 or TRBV6-3 with TRBJ1-1; 8 positions agree with TRBD1. From germline, CDR1 is MNHEY and CDR2 SVGEGT. The CDR3 contains 16 residues. V dropped 4 bases and J dropped 0; count of bases not matched to a gene: 7. For the CDR3, the DNA is TGTGCCAGCAGTTCCGGACAGGGACACATGAACACTGAAGCTTTCTTT. This translates into CASSSGQGHMNTEAFF.

The J gene is TRBJ2-3, the V gene TRBV2; D remains unclear. Germline V gene lookup returns CDR1 SNHLY and CDR2 FYNNEI. The CDR3 extends over 12 amino acids. V lost 3 bases, J lost 2 bases, and 3 bases lay in between. For the CDR3, the DNA is TGTGCCAGCAGTGAGAACACAGATACGCAGTATTTT. Amino acids: CASSENTDTQYF.

This sequence joins TRBV5-1 and TRBJ1-1, with D possibly TRBD1 on 5 matching bases. Germline V CDR1 and CDR2: SGHRS, YFSETQ. V was pared by 0 bases and J by 3 bases, with 9 bases between. The CDR3 runs to 14 residues. The chain's CDR3 is CASSLGDGYTEAFF. The CDR3 nucleotides are TGCGCCAGCAGCTTGGGGGACGGCTACACTGAAGCTTTCTTT.

This chain connects TRBV29-1 to TRBJ2-5; 7 positions match TRBD1. After removal of 6 bases from V and 14 bases from J, the junction contained 9 bases not matched to a gene. CDR1 is SQVTM and CDR2 is ANQGSEA in the germline V gene. The CDR3 totals 10 residues. CDR3: CSVLGQEKYF. As DNA, the CDR3 is TGCAGCGTCCTAGGACAGGAGAAATACTTC.

This clone was seen only a few times. The chain has TRBV5-4 and TRBJ1-6; no definite D call. V lost 9 bases, J lost 0 bases, and 10 bases lay in between. The CDR3 covers 14 residues. The germline V gene has CDR1 SGHNT and CDR2 YYREEE (reference sequence). CDR3 region: CATREASYNSPLHF. CDR3 coding DNA: TGTGCCACTCGTGAGGCCTCCTATAATTCACCCCTCCACTTT.

This chain links TRBV30 with TRBJ2-7; the match to TRBD1 covers 7 bases. Germline CDR1 and CDR2: GTSNPN and SVGIG (reference sequence). This CDR3 region has 12 residues. V trimming: 1 base; J trimming: 6 bases; junction bases outside the gene matches: 3. CDR3 region: CAWSEQGFEQYF. CDR3 DNA: TGTGCCTGGAGTGAACAGGGGTTCGAGCAGTACTTC.

The rearrangement links TRBV6-5 to TRBJ1-2, with D possibly being TRBD1 (5 bases). Germline CDR1 is MNHEY and CDR2 is SVGAGI. There are 12 residues in the CDR3. V lost 10 bases, J lost 2 bases, and 11 bases lay in between. CDR3 DNA: TGTGCCACAAGACAGCTCAACTATGGCTACACCTTC. Its translation is CATRQLNYGYTF.

The rearrangement joins TRBV5-6 to TRBJ1-1, with D perhaps matching TRBD1 (6 bases). The germline gives CDR1 SGHDT, CDR2 YYEEEE. The CDR3 runs 12 residues. V dropped 3 bases and J dropped 12 bases, with 15 bases sitting between them. The CDR3 DNA is TGTGCCAGCAGCTCGGCGGGGGCAGATACTTTCTTT. Translation gives CASSSAGADTFF.

V and J are TRBV5-1 and TRBJ1-1, with a possible D match to TRBD1 (5 bases). This CDR3 comprises 13 residues. Trimming removed 4 bases at V and 7 bases at J, with 14 bases between. CDR1 SGHRS and CDR2 YFSETQ come from the germline V gene. The CDR3 region has the DNA TGCGCCAGCAGCAAGGCAGGGAAGCATGAAGCTTTCTTT. Amino acids: CASSKAGKHEAFF.

V gene TRBV5-4 combines with J gene TRBJ2-1; TRBD2 aligns across 9 bases. From germline, CDR1 is SGHNT and CDR2 YYREEE (reference sequence). The CDR3 extends over 15 amino acids. V lost 4 bases and J lost 7; bases outside the gene matches: 9. The CDR3 nucleotides read TGTGCCAGCAGCGGCATTAGCGGGAGAGCAAATGAGCAGTTCTTC. Translating it yields CASSGISGRANEQFF.

The chain combines TRBV6-2 or TRBV6-3 with TRBJ2-7, with TRBD1 matching 10 bases. Trimming cost V 2 bases and J 4 bases; bases outside gene matches: 5. CDR3 length: 15 residues. Germline CDR1 MNHEY, CDR2 SVGEGT. This CDR3 is CASSYGQGGAYEQYF. The DNA of the CDR3 is TGTGCCAGCAGTTACGGACAGGGGGGAGCGTACGAGCAGTACTTC.

About this clone: Other DNA sequences in this specimen translate into the identical CDR3. The chain couples TRBV2 to TRBJ1-1, with D perhaps TRBD1 (5 bases). Germline V gives CDR1 SNHLY, CDR2 FYNNEI. The CDR3 sequence is 13 residues long. With 4 bases removed from V and 4 bases from J, the gap between germline ends came to 10 bases. This CDR3 is CASSGQGSTEAFF. The CDR3 region has the DNA TGTGCCAGCAGTGGGCAGGGTAGCACTGAAGCTTTCTTT.